Given below is one T cell receptor (beta chain) in context. Its antigen is currently unknown. This sample is drawn from a study of long-term antiretroviral therapy in people with HIV. Overall study findings and caveats: At every time point, clones expanded before ART dominated the repertoire. Researchers lacked any data on ART adherence, viral resistance or therapy changes.

Running of the v3.0 immunoSEQ assay took place at survey level. Per-sample targets for sequencing were roughly 35,000-50,000 T-cell genomes. Only in-frame clones appear in the TCRdb table, and some are missing; sequencing was by immunoSEQ multiplex PCR. The table includes about 17,000 clones, around 74% detected once. The CDR3 length is 11 residues. Germline V gene sequence: CDR1 SQVTM, CDR2 ANQGSEA. V dropped 6 bases and J dropped 4 bases, with 8 bases sitting between them. The rearrangement joins TRBV29-1 to TRBJ2-3, with a possible D match to TRBD2 (5 bases). This specimen consisted of unsorted PBMCs, obtained nearly 2.6 years before starting antiretroviral therapy. This receptor was taken from a woman aged 50 to 60 with HIV. The CDR3 protein is CSVGLADTQYF. The CDR3 coding sequence is TGCAGCGTCGGACTTGCAGATACGCAGTATTTT.